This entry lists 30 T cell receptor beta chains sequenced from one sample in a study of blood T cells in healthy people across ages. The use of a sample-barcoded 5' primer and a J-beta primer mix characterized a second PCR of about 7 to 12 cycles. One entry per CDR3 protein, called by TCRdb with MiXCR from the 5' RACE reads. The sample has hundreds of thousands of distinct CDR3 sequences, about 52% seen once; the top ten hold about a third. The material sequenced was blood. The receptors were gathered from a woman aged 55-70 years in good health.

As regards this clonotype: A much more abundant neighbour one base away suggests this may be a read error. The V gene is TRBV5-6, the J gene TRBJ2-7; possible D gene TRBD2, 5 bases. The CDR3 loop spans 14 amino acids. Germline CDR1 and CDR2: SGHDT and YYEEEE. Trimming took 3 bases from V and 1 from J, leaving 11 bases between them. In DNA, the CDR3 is TGTGCCAGCAGCTCGGAGGTTTTGTCCTACGAGCAGTACTTC. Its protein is CASSSEVLSYEQYF.

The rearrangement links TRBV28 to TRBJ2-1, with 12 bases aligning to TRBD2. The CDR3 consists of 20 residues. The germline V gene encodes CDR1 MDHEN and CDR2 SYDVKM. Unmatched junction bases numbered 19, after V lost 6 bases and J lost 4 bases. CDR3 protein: CASRDARGRETSGRYNEQFF. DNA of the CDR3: TGTGCCAGCAGAGACGCTAGGGGGCGCGAAACTAGCGGGAGGTACAATGAGCAGTTCTTC.

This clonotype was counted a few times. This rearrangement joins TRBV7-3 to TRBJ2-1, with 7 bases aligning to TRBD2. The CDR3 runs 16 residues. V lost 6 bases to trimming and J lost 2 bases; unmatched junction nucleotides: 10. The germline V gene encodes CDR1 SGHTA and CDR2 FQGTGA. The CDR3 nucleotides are TGTGCCAGCAGATTTAAGGCTAGCGGCACCTACAATGAGCAGTTCTTC. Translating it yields CASRFKASGTYNEQFF.

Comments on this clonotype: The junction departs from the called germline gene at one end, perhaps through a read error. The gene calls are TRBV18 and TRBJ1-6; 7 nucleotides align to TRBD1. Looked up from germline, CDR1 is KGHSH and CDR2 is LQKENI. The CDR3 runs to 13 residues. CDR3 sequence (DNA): TGTGTCAGCTCACCGACAGGGACCTCACCCCTCCACTTT. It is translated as CVSSPTGTSPLHF.

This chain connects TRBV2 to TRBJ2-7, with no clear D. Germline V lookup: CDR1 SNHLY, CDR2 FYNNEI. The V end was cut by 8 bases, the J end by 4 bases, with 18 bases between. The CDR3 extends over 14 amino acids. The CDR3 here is CASGPGRMGYEQYF. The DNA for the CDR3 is TGTGCCAGCGGTCCGGGTAGAATGGGATACGAGCAGTACTTC.

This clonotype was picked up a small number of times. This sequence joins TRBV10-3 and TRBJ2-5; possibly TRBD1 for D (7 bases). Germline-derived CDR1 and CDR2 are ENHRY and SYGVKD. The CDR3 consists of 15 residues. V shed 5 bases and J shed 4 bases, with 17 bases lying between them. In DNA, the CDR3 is TGTGCCATCAGTCGGGCTGCGGGACAGAGAGAGACCCAGTACTTC. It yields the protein CAISRAAGQRETQYF.

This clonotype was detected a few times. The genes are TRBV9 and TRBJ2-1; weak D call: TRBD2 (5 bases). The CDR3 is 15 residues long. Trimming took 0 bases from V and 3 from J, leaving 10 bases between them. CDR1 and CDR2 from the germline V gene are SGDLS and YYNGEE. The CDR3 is CASSVGLPIYNEQFF. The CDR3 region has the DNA TGTGCCAGCAGCGTAGGACTACCTATCTACAATGAGCAGTTCTTC.

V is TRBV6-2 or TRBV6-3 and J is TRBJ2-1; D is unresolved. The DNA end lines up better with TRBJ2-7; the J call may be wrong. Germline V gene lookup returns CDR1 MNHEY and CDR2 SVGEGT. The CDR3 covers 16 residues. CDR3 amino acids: CASSYSNRTLTYEQYF. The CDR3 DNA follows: TGTGCCAGCAGTTACTCGAATAGGACGCTAACCTACGAGCAGTACTTC.

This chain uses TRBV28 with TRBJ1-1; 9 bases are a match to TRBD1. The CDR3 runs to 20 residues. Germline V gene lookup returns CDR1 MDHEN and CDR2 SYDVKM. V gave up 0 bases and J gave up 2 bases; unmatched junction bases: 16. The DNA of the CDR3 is TGTGCCAGCAGTTTATGGGAGGCGAGGACAGGGGACGTGAGAAACACTGAAGCTTTCTTT. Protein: CASSLWEARTGDVRNTEAFF. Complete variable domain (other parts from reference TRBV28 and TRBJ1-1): DVKVTQSSRYLVKRTGEKVFLECVQDMDHENMFWYRQDPGLGLRLIYFSYDVKMKEKGDIPEGYSVSREKKERFSLILESASTNQTSMYLCASSLWEARTGDVRNTEAFFGQGTRLTVV.

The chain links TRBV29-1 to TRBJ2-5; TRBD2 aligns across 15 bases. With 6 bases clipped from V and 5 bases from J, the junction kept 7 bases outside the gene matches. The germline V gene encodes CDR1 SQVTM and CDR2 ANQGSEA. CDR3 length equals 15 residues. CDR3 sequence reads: CSVPGTSGRRETQYF. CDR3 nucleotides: TGCAGCGTCCCCGGGACTAGCGGGAGGAGGGAGACCCAGTACTTC. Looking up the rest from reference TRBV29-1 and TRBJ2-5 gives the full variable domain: SAVISQKPSRDICQRGTSLTIQCQVDSQVTMMFWYRQQPGQSLTLIATANQGSEATYESGFVIDKFPISRPNLTFSTLTVSNMSPEDSSIYLCSVPGTSGRRETQYFGPGTRLLVL.

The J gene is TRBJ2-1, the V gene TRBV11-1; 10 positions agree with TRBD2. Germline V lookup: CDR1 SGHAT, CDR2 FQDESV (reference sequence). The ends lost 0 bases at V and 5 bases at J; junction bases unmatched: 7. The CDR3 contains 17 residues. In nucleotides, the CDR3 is TGTGCCAGCAGCTTAGCCCTTGGACTAGCGGCGAACAATGAGCAGTTCTTC. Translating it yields CASSLALGLAANNEQFF.

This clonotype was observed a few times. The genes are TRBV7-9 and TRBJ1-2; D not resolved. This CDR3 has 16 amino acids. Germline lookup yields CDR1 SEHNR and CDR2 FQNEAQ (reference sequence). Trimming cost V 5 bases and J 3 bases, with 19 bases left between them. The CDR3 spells CASSTRSTPLDYGYTF. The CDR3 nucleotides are TGTGCCAGCAGCACCCGATCGACTCCGTTGGACTATGGCTACACCTTC.

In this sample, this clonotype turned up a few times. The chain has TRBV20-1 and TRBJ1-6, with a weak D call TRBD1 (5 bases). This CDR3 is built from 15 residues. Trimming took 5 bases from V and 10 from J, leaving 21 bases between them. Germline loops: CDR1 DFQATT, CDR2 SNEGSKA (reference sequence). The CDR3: CSALTDIRGFSPLHF. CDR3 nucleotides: TGCAGTGCTTTAACGGACATAAGGGGTTTCTCACCCCTCCACTTT.

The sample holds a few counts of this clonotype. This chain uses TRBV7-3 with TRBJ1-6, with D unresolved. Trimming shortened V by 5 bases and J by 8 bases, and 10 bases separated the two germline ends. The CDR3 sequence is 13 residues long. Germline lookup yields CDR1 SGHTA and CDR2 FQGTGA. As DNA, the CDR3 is TGTGCCAGCAGCCCCAACTCTGATTCACCCCTCCACTTT. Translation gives CASSPNSDSPLHF. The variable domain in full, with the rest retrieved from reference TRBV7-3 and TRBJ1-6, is GAGVSQTPSNKVTEKGKYVELRCDPISGHTALYWYRQSLGQGPEFLIYFQGTGAADDSGLPNDRFFAVRPEGSVSTLKIQRTERGDSAVYLCASSPNSDSPLHFGNGTRLTVT.

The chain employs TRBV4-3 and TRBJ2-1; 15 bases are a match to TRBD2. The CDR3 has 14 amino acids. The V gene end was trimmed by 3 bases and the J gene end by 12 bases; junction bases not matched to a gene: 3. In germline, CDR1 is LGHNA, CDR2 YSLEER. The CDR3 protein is CASSQGLAGGSQFF. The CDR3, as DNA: TGCGCCAGCAGCCAGGGACTAGCGGGAGGTTCGCAGTTCTTC.

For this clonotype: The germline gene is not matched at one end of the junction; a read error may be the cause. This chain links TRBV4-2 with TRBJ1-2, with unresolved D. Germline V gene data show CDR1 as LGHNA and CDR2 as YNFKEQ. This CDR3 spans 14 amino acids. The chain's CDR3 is CASSKDQLTYGYTF. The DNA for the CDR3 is TGTGCCAGCAGCAAAGACCAGCTTACCTATGGCTACACCTTC.

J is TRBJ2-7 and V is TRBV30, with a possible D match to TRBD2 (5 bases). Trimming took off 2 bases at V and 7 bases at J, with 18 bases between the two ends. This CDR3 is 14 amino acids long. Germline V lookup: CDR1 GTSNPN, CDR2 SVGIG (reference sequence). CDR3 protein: CAWSTEAEYNEQYF. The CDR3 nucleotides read TGTGCCTGGAGTACAGAAGCGGAGTACAATGAGCAGTACTTC.

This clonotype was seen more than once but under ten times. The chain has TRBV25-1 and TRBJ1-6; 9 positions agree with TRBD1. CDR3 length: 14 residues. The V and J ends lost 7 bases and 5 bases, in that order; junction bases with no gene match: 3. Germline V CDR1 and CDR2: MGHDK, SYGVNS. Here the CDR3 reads CASTRQGDNSPLHF. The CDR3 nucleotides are TGTGCCAGCACCCGACAGGGGGATAATTCACCCCTCCACTTT.

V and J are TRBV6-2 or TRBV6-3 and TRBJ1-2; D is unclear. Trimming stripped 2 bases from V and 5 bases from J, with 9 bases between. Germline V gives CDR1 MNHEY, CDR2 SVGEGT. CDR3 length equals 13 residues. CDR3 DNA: TGTGCCAGCAGTTACGGCTCGGGTTATGGCTACACCTTC. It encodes CASSYGSGYGYTF.

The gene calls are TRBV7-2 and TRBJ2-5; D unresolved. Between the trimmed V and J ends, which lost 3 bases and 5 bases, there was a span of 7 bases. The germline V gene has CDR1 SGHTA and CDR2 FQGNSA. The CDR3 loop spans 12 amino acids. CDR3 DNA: TGTGCCAGCAGCTTCCTCTTGGAGACCCAGTACTTC. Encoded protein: CASSFLLETQYF.

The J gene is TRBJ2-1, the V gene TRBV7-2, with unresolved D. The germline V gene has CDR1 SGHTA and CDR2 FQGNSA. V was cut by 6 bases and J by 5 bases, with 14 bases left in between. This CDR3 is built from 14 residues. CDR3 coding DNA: TGTGCCAGCAGTTATAAGCCCTTAAACAATGAGCAGTTCTTC. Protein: CASSYKPLNNEQFF. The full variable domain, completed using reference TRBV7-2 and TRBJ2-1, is GAGVSQSPSNKVTEKGKDVELRCDPISGHTALYWYRQSLGQGLEFLIYFQGNSAPDKSGLPSDRFSAERTGGSVSTLTIQRTQQEDSAVYLCASSYKPLNNEQFFGPGTRLTVL.

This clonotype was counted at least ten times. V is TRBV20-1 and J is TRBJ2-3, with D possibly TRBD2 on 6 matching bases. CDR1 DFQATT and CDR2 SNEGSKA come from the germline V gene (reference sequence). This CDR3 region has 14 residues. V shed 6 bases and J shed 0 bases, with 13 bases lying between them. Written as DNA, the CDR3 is TGCAGTGCGGGGGGTAGTCCTAGCACAGATACGCAGTATTTT. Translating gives CSAGGSPSTDTQYF.

The DNA of the CDR3 is TGCGCCAGCAGCGTGGGAAACACAGGACCGGTCTCGAACACTGAAGCTTTCTTT. Translated, it gives CASSVGNTGPVSNTEAFF. The rearrangement uses TRBV5-1 and TRBJ1-1; possible D gene TRBD1, 5 bases. CDR1 SGHRS and CDR2 YFSETQ come from the germline V gene. The length of the CDR3 is 18 residues. The V end lost 4 bases, the J end lost 1 base, and 23 bases lay between the germline ends. Variable domain in full (rest from reference TRBV5-1 and TRBJ1-1): KAGVTQTPRYLIKTRGQQVTLSCSPISGHRSVSWYQQTPGQGLQFLFEYFSETQRNKGNFPGRFSGRQFSNSRSEMNVSTLELGDSALYLCASSVGNTGPVSNTEAFFGQGTRLTVV.

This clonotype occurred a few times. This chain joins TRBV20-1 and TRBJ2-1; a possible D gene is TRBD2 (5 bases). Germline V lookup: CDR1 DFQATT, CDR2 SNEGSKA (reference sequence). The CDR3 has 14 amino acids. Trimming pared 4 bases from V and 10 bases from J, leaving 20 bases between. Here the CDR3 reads CSANPPGGFGEQFF. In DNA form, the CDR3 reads TGCAGTGCTAACCCTCCAGGCGGGTTCGGAGAGCAGTTCTTC.

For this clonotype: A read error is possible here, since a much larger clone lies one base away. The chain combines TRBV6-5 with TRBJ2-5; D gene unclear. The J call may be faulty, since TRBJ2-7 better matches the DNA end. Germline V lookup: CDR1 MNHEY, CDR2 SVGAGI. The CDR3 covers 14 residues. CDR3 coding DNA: TGTGCCAGCAGTCCAAGTGTATGGGTCTACGAGCAGTACTTC. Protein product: CASSPSVWVYEQYF.

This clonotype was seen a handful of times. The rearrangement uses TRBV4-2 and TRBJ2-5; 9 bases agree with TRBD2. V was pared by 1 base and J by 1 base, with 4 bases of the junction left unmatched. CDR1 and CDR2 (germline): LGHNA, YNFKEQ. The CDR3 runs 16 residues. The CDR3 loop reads CASSQVQREAQETQYF. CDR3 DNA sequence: TGTGCCAGCAGCCAAGTTCAGCGGGAGGCCCAAGAGACCCAGTACTTC.

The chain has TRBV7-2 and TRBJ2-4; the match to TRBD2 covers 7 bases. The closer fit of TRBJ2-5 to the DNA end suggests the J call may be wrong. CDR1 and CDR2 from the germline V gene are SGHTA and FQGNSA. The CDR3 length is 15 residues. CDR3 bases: TGTGCCAGCAGTCCATTAGCGGGCTTCCAAGAGACCCAGTACTTC. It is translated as CASSPLAGFQETQYF.

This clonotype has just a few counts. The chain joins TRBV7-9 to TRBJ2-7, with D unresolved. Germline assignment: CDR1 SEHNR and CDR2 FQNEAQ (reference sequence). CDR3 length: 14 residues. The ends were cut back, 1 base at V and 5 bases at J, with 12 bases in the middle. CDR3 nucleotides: TGTGCCAGCAGCTTAGACCTACCCCCCCACGAGCAGTACTTC. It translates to CASSLDLPPHEQYF.

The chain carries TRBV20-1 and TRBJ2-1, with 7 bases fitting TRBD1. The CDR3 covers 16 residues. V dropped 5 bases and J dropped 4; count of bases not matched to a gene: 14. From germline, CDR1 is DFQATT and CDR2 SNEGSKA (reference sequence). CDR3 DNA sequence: TGCAGTGCTGTGGAGAGGGGGCGTCTTTTTTACAATGAGCAGTTCTTC. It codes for CSAVERGRLFYNEQFF.

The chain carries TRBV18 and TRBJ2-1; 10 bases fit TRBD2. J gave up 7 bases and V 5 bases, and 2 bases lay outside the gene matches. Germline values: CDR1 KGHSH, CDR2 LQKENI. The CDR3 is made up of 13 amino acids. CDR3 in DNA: TGTGCCAGCTCAAAACTAGCGGGGAATGAGCAGTTCTTC. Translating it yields CASSKLAGNEQFF.